A single sample gave rise to the 18 T cell receptor beta chains below, sequenced in a study of blood T cell repertoires in COVID-19. The protocol was immunoSEQ multiplex PCR, while the TCRdb copy is restricted to in-frame clones and leaves out a portion. The sample records 75,000 to 100,000 clones, around 87% being singletons. The sequencing input was peripheral blood. Receptor source: a human donor in a cohort sampled during active COVID-19.

The chain employs TRBV6-5 and TRBJ1-4; D is uncertain. Trimming shortened V by 5 bases and J by 0 bases, and 10 bases separated the two germline ends. CDR1 MNHEY and CDR2 SVGAGI come from the germline V gene. The CDR3 loop spans 15 amino acids. The CDR3 is CASSRTAATNEKLFF. The CDR3 DNA reads as TGTGCCAGCAGTCGAACAGCTGCAACTAATGAAAAACTGTTTTTT.

The rearrangement joins TRBV5-1 to TRBJ1-1; D is possibly TRBD1 (5 bases). This CDR3 spans 14 amino acids. Germline CDR1 SGHRS, CDR2 YFSETQ. Trimming cost V 0 bases and J 4 bases, with 10 bases left between them. The CDR3 sequence is CASSLEHGGTEAFF. CDR3 DNA: TGCGCCAGCAGCTTGGAACACGGGGGCACTGAAGCTTTCTTT.

This clone was recorded only once. The chain combines TRBV4-1 with TRBJ1-5; 8 bases line up with TRBD1. J was trimmed by 6 bases and V by 4 bases; bases with no gene match: 8. The CDR3 consists of 15 residues. CDR1 is MGHRA, CDR2 YSYEKL, per germline. The CDR3 protein is CASSREDRGSQPQHF. The CDR3 DNA reads as TGCGCCAGCAGCCGTGAAGACAGGGGAAGTCAGCCCCAGCATTTT.

This sequence joins TRBV5-1 and TRBJ2-3, with a tentative D call TRBD2 (6 bases). In germline, CDR1 is SGHRS, CDR2 YFSETQ. Trimming pared 0 bases from V and 6 bases from J, leaving 14 bases between. The CDR3 loop spans 15 amino acids. CDR3 sequence (DNA): TGCGCCAGCAGCTTGGCGGGAGCCCCTGGGGATACGCAGTATTTT. This translates into CASSLAGAPGDTQYF.

This chain links TRBV4-2 with TRBJ2-7; D may be TRBD1 (6 bases). V lost 1 base to trimming and J lost 4 bases, with 14 bases between them. Per the germline V gene, CDR1 is LGHNA and CDR2 is YNFKEQ. The CDR3 runs 15 residues. CDR3 DNA: TGTGCCAGCAGCCAAGTACAGGGAAAGTCTTACGAGCAGTACTTC. Amino acid sequence: CASSQVQGKSYEQYF.

This chain links TRBV12-5 with TRBJ2-5; D unresolved. The V gene lost 7 bases and the J gene lost 5 bases, with 17 bases spanning the gap. The CDR3 runs to 14 residues. Per the germline V gene, CDR1 is LGHNT and CDR2 is FRNRAP. CDR3 sequence: CASEWADPPETQYF. In nucleotides, the CDR3 is TGTGCTAGTGAATGGGCAGATCCCCCCGAGACCCAGTACTTC.

The chain combines TRBV27 with TRBJ2-1; D not certain. V was shortened by 3 bases and J by 2 bases, with 5 bases between the two germline ends. Germline CDR1 reads MNHEY; CDR2 reads SMNVEV (reference sequence). This CDR3 has 13 residues. In nucleotides, the CDR3 is TGTGCCAGCAGTTTGGGCACCTACAATGAGCAGTTCTTC. Translating gives CASSLGTYNEQFF.

The rearrangement joins TRBV11-2 to TRBJ2-5; D is unclear. The germline V and J ends were trimmed by 2 bases and 2 bases, with 9 bases remaining between them. This CDR3 has 14 amino acids. CDR1 and CDR2 (germline): SGHAT, FQNNGV. The CDR3 DNA is TGTGCCAGCAGCTTATTTCCCTCGCAAGAGACCCAGTACTTC. It encodes CASSLFPSQETQYF.

The V and J genes are TRBV13 and TRBJ2-7; the match to TRBD1 covers 8 bases. The germline CDR1 and CDR2 sequences are PRHDT and FYEKMQ (reference sequence). This CDR3 region has 15 residues. V was pared by 5 bases and J by 2 bases, with 8 bases of the junction left unmatched. The CDR3 region is CASSSMGQATYEQYF. The CDR3 nucleotides read TGTGCCAGCAGCAGCATGGGACAGGCGACCTACGAGCAGTACTTC.

The chain uses TRBV5-8 and TRBJ2-5; 9 nucleotides line up with TRBD2. CDR3 length: 17 amino acids. CDR1 is SGHTS and CDR2 is YDEGEE in the germline V gene. The V and J ends lost 4 bases and 2 bases, in that order; junction bases with no gene match: 12. In DNA form, the CDR3 reads TGTGCCAGCAGCCGCCGGTTTTCTAGCGGGGAACAAGAGACCCAGTACTTC. Translated: CASSRRFSSGEQETQYF.

The CDR3 nucleotides read TGTGCCAGCAGGCGGGAACCTCGGGCCTACGAGCAGTACTTC. Its protein is CASRREPRAYEQYF. The chain carries TRBV27 and TRBJ2-7; D is perhaps TRBD2 (6 bases). Trimming took off 6 bases at V and 2 bases at J, with 14 bases between the two ends. This CDR3 comprises 14 residues. Germline V CDR1 and CDR2: MNHEY, SMNVEV (reference sequence).

The chain carries TRBV2 and TRBJ2-5, with no clear D. The germline V and J ends were trimmed by 4 bases and 1 base, with 10 bases remaining between them. CDR1 and CDR2 (germline): SNHLY, FYNNEI. The CDR3 loop spans 14 amino acids. CDR3 sequence (DNA): TGTGCCAGCAGTGTATTCCTTAGCCAAGAGACCCAGTACTTC. It is translated as CASSVFLSQETQYF.

Regarding this clone: The same CDR3 can be traced to other DNA sequences in this sample. The chain uses TRBV6-5 and TRBJ2-7, with 10 bases aligning to TRBD2. V was pared by 3 bases and J by 2 bases, with 4 bases of the junction left unmatched. The CDR3 is 15 residues long. CDR1 is MNHEY, CDR2 SVGAGI, per germline. CDR3 residues: CASSYASGRAYEQYF. The CDR3 nucleotides are TGTGCCAGCAGTTATGCGAGCGGGAGGGCCTACGAGCAGTACTTC.

The chain has TRBV7-2 and TRBJ1-2; perhaps TRBD1 as D (6 bases). The germline V gene has CDR1 SGHTA and CDR2 FQGNSA. The CDR3 is 12 residues long. The V gene lost 7 bases and the J gene lost 2 bases, with 8 bases spanning the gap. The CDR3 region is CASTDRNYGYTF. The DNA for the CDR3 is TGTGCCAGCACCGACAGGAACTATGGCTACACCTTC.

V usage is TRBV5-3 and J usage is TRBJ2-5; D is possibly TRBD1 (6 bases). TRBV5-3 is filed as an ORF, its function uncertain. The CDR3 loop spans 18 amino acids. V dropped 4 bases and J dropped 5 bases, with 27 bases sitting between them. The CDR3 loop reads CARSHVPGQKHLGETQYF. In DNA, the CDR3 is TGTGCCAGAAGCCATGTTCCGGGACAAAAACACCTCGGGGAGACCCAGTACTTC.

The chain recombines TRBV7-9 with TRBJ2-5; no definite D call. Germline CDR1 SEHNR, CDR2 FQNEAQ (reference sequence). The germline V and J ends were trimmed by 4 bases and 1 base, with 19 bases remaining between them. This CDR3 spans 17 amino acids. CDR3 DNA: TGTGCCAGCAGCTCCCCGCGGTGGCACGGGTCCCAAGAGACCCAGTACTTC. Translated, it gives CASSSPRWHGSQETQYF. The full variable domain, rest sourced from reference TRBV7-9 and TRBJ2-5, is DTGVSQNPRHKITKRGQNVTFRCDPISEHNRLYWYRQTLGQGPEFLTYFQNEAQLEKSRLLSDRFSAERPKGSFSTLEIQRTEQGDSAMYLCASSSPRWHGSQETQYFGPGTRLLVL.

This clone was detected once. The CDR3 spells CASSPAAGEREQFF. In nucleotides, the CDR3 is TGTGCCAGCAGCCCGGCGGCAGGGGAACGAGAGCAGTTCTTC. The chain is built from TRBV9 and TRBJ2-1; D may be TRBD1 (6 bases). The CDR3 has 14 residues. Germline V gene lookup returns CDR1 SGDLS and CDR2 YYNGEE. V lost 4 bases to trimming and J lost 10 bases, with 18 bases between them.

The V call is TRBV9, the J call TRBJ2-5, with TRBD1 matching over 12 bases. CDR1 and CDR2 (germline): SGDLS, YYNGEE. After removal of 5 bases from V and 5 bases from J, the junction contained 7 bases not matched to a gene. The CDR3 covers 15 residues. CDR3 bases: TGTGCCAGCAGATTGGGACAGGGGGCCGGGGAGACCCAGTACTTC. Protein sequence: CASRLGQGAGETQYF. The full variable domain, in which reference TRBV9 and TRBJ2-5 provide the parts outside the CDR3, is DSGVTQTPKHLITATGQRVTLRCSPRSGDLSVYWYQQSLDQGLQFLIQYYNGEERAKGNILERFSAQQFPDLHSELNLSSLELGDSALYFCASRLGQGAGETQYFGPGTRLLVL.